This T cell receptor (beta chain) was sequenced during a study of T-cell reconstitution after alpha-beta-depleted transplantation in children. General study results and limits: Several hundred graft clones that had expanded were reportedly the source of alpha-beta T cells about two months after transplant. Once a year had passed after transplant, T-cell counts and diversity came mostly from newly produced T cells.

This clonotype was seen repeatedly, ten times or more. Its specificity is not known. This CDR3 has 13 residues. Trimming took off 5 bases at V and 13 bases at J, with 18 bases between the two ends. Germline values: CDR1 LNHNV, CDR2 YYDKDF (reference sequence). TCRbeta library preparation incorporated unique molecular identifiers. TCRdb re-derived calls from the PCR reads in MiXCR, one entry per CDR3 protein. The table lists a few hundred thousand distinct CDR3 sequences, under 30% of them singletons. This chain joins TRBV15 and TRBJ2-1; D may be TRBD2 (5 bases). The sequence was collected from a girl aged 2 to 10 with Fanconi anemia, due to receive a stem cell transplant. The sequencing here drew on PBMCs, taken before TCRalphabeta/CD19-depleted stem cell transplant. The DNA of the CDR3 is TGTGCCACCAGCGGTCAGGCCCGGACTTATCAGTTCTTC. Protein: CATSGQARTYQFF.